This record looks at one TCR beta chain sequence and its context. Its antigen is not identified. Sequencing targeted TCR beta in T cells from blood (CD8+ and CD4+). While CD8+ and CD4+ T cells were isolated negatively, TEMRA cells were enriched by FACS. The authors reverse transcribed roughly 0.5 to 1 ug RNA with random hexamers. TCR beta CDR3 was amplified by immunoSEQ covering 54 Vbeta and 13 Jbeta. A single record per CDR3 protein comes from TCRdb applying MiXCR to the immunoSEQ multiplex PCR reads. The top ten hold around 0.21% of the sample, which has about 300,000 distinct CDR3 sequences, roughly 85% seen once. Germline CDR1 reads SGDLS; CDR2 reads YYNGEE. The CDR3 consists of 15 residues. V lost 3 bases and J lost 2; bases outside the gene matches: 4. The data were taken from a study of CD8 T cells in Susac syndrome. Overall study findings and caveats: The TCR sequencing and HLA analysis in the study involved a relatively small number of individuals, as the study acknowledged.

This receptor was taken from a human donor with multiple sclerosis. The sequenced sample was CD8+ T cells from PBMCs. V usage is TRBV9 and J usage is TRBJ1-3; the match to TRBD1 covers 8 bases. The CDR3 DNA is TGTGCCAGCAGCGGAGGACAGGGTGCTGGAAACACCATATATTTT. Translation: CASSGGQGAGNTIYF.